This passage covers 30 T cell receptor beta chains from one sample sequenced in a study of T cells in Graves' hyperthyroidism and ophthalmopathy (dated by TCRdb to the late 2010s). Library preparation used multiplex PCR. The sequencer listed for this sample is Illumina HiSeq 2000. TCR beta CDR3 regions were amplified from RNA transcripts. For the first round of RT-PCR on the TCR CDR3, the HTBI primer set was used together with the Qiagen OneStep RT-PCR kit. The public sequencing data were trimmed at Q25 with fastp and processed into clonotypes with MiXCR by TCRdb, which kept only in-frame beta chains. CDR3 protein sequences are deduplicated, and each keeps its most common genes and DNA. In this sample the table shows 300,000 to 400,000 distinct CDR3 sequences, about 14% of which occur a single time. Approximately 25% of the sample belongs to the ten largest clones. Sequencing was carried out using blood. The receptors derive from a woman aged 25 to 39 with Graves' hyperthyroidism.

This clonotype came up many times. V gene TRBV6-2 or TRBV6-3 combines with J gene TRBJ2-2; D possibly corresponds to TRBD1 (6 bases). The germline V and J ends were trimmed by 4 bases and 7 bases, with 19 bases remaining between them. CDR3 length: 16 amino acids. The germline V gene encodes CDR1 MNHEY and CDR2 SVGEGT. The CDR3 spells CASSWSRGTAGGELFF. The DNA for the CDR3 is TGTGCCAGCAGTTGGTCCAGGGGCACTGCTGGCGGGGAGCTGTTTTTT.

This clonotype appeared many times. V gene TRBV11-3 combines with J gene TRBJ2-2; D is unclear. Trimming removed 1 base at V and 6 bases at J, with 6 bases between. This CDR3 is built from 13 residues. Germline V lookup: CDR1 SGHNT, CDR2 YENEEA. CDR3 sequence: CASSLGVAGELFF. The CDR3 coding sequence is TGTGCCAGCAGCTTAGGGGTAGCCGGGGAGCTGTTTTTT.

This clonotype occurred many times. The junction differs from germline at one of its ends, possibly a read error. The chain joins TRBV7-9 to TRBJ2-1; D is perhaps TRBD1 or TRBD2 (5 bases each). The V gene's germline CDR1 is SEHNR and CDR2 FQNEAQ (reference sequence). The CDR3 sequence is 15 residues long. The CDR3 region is CASSFGDGRYNDQFF. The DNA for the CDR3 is TGTGCCAGCAGCTTCGGGGACGGGCGATACAATGATCAGTTCTTC.

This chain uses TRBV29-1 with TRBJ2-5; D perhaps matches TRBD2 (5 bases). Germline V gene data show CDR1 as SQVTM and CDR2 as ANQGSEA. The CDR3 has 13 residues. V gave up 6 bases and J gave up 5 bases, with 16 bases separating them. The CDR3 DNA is TGCAGCGTCCAGCGGAGCCTGGGGGAGACCCAGTACTTC. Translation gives CSVQRSLGETQYF.

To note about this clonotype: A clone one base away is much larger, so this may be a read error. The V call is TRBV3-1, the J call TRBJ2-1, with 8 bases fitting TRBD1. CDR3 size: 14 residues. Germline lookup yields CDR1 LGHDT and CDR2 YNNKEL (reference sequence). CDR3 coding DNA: TGTGGCAGCAGTCTCGGGACAGGTGGGAATGAGCAGTTCTTC. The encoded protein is CGSSLGTGGNEQFF.

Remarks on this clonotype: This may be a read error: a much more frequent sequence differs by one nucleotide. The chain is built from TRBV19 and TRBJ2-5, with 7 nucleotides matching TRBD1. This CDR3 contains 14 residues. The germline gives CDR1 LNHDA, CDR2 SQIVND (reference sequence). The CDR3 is CPSNPTGNRKTQYF. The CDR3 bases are TGTCCCAGTAACCCGACAGGGAATCGGAAGACCCAGTACTTC.

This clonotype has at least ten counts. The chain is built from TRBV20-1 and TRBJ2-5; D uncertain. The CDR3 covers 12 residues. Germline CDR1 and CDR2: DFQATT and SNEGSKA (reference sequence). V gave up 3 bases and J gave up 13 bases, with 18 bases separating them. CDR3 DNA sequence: TGCAGTGCTAGCCCCGCCGGGTATGGAAGGTACTTC. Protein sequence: CSASPAGYGRYF.

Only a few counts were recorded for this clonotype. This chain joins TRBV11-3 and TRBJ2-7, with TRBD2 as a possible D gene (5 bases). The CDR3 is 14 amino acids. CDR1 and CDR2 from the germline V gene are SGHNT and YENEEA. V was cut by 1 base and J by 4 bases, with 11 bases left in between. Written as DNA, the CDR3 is TGTGCCAGCAGCTTAGGGACTGATATTTACGAGCAGTACTTC. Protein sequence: CASSLGTDIYEQYF. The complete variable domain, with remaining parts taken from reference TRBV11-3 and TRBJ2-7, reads EAGVVQSPRYKIIEKKQPVAFWCNPISGHNTLYWYLQNLGQGPELLIRYENEEAVDDSQLPKDRFSAERLKGVDSTLKIQPAELGDSAVYLCASSLGTDIYEQYFGPGTRLTVT.

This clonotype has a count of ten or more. In DNA form, the CDR3 reads TGTGCCAGCAGTGAATCGGGCTGGCTAGAGACCCAGTACTTC. It translates to CASSESGWLETQYF. The chain links TRBV6-1 to TRBJ2-5; no clear D gene. V was clipped by 2 bases and J by 4 bases, with 11 bases between them. CDR3 length: 14 amino acids. CDR1 and CDR2 (germline): MNHNS, SASEGT.

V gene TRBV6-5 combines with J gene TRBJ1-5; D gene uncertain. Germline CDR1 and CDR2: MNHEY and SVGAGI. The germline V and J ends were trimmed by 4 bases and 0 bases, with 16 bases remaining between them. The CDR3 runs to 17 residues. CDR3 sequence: CASSSTPGVYSNQPQHF. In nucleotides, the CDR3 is TGTGCCAGCAGTTCCACTCCTGGTGTGTATAGCAATCAGCCCCAGCATTTT.

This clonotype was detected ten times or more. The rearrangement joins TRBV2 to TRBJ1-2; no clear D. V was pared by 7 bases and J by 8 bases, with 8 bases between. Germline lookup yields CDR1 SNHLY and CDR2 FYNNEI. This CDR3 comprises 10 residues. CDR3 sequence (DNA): TGTGCCAGCATGGGTGAAGGCTACACCTTC. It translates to CASMGEGYTF. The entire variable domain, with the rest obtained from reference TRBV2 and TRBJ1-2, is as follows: EPEVTQTPSHQVTQMGQEVILRCVPISNHLYFYWYRQILGQKVEFLVSFYNNEISEKSEIFDDQFSVERPDGSNFTLKIRSTKLEDSAMYFCASMGEGYTFGSGTRLTVV.

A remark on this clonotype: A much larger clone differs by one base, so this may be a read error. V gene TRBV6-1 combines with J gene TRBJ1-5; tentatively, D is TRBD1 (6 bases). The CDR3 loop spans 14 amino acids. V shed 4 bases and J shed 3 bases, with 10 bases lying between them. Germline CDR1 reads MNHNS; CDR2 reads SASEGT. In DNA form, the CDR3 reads TGTGCCAGCAGTGCCGACAGGATCAATCAGCCCCAGCATTTT. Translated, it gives CASSADRINQPQHF.

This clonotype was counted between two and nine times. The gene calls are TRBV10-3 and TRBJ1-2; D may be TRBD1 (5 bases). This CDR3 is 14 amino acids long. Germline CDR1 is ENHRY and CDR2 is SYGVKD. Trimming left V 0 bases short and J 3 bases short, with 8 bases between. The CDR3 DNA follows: TGTGCCATCAGTGAGTCCACAGGAGACTATGGCTACACCTTC. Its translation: CAISESTGDYGYTF.

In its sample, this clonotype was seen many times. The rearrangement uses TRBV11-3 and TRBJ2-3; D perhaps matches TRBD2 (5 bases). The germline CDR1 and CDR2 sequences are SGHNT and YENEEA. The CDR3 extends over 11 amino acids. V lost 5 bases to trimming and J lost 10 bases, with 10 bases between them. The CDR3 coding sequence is TGTGCCAGCAGCAAAGGGAGTTCGCAGTATTTT. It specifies CASSKGSSQYF.

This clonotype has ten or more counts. The CDR3 region is CASSPIGWEKETQYF. Written as DNA, the CDR3 is TGTGCCAGCAGCCCCATCGGTTGGGAGAAAGAGACCCAGTACTTC. The chain employs TRBV7-2 and TRBJ2-5; tentative D call: TRBD2 (5 bases). The germline V and J ends were trimmed by 5 bases and 3 bases, with 16 bases remaining between them. CDR1 and CDR2 (germline): SGHTA, FQGNSA. The CDR3 spans 15 residues.

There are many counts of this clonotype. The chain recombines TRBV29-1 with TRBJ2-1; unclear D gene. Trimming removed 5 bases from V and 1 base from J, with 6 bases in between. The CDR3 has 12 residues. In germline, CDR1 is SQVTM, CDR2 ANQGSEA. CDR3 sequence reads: CSVRGSYNEQFF. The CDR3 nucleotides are TGCAGCGTTCGTGGGTCCTACAATGAGCAGTTCTTC.

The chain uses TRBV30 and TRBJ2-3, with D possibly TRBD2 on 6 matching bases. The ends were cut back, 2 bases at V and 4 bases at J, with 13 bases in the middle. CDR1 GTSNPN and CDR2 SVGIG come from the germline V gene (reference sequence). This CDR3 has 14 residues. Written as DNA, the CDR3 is TGTGCCTGGAGTAGGAGGAGGGTGGCAGATACGCAGTATTTT. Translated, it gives CAWSRRRVADTQYF.

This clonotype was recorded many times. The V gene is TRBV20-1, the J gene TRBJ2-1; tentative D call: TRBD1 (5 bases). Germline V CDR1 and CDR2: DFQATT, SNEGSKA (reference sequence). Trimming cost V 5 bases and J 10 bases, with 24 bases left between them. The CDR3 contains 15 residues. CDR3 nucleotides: TGCAGTGCTGAGAAAGGGCAGGGTCGGGCATGGGAGCAGTTCTTC. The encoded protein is CSAEKGQGRAWEQFF.

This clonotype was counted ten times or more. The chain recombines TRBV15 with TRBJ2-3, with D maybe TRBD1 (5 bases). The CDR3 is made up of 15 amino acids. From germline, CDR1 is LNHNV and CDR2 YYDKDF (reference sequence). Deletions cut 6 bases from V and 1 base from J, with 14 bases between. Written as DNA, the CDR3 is TGTGCCACCAGGGCTTGGGGCTTTGGCACAGATACGCAGTATTTT. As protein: CATRAWGFGTDTQYF.

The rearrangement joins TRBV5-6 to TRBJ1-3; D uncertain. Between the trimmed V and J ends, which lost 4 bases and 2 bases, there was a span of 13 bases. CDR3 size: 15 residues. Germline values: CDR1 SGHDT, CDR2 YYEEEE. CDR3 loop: CASSPSVAAGNTIYF. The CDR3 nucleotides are TGTGCCAGCAGCCCGTCGGTGGCGGCTGGAAACACCATATATTTT.

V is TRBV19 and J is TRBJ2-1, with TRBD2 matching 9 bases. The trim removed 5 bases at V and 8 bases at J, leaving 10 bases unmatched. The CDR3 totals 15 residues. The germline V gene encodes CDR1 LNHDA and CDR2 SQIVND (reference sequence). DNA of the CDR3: TGTGCCAGTAGTCCGGCTAGCGGGATTAGGGATGAGCAGTTCTTC. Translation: CASSPASGIRDEQFF.

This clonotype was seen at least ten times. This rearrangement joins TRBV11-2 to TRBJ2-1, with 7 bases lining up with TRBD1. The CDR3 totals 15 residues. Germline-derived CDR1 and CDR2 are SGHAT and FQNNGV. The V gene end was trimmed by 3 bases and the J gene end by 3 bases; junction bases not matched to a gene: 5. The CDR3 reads CASSLSGTDYNEQFF. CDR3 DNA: TGTGCCAGCAGCTTGTCTGGGACAGACTACAATGAGCAGTTCTTC.

The CDR3 region is CASSYVTLSPLHF. The CDR3 bases are TGTGCCAGCAGTTACGTCACTCTTTCACCCCTCCACTTT. The chain has TRBV6-9 and TRBJ1-6; D gene unclear. Germline V CDR1 and CDR2: MNHGY, SVAAGI. CDR3 size: 13 residues. Trimming left V 3 bases short and J 9 bases short, with 9 bases between.

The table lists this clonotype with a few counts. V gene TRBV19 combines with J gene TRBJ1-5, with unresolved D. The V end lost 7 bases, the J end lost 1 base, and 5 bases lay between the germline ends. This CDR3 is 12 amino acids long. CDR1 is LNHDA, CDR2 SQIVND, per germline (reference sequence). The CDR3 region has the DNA TGTGCCAGTACGAAGAGCAATCAGCCCCAGCATTTT. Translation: CASTKSNQPQHF.

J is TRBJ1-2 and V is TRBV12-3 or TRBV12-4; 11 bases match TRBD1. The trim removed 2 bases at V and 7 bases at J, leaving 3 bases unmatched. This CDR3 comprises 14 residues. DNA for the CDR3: TGTGCCAGCAGTTTATTGGACAGGGGGCTTGGCTACACCTTC. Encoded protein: CASSLLDRGLGYTF.

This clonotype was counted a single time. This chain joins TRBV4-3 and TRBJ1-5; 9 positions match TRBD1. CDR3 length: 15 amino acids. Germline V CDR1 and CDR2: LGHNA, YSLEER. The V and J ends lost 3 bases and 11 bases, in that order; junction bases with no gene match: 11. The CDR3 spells CASSQGTGPRLSQHF. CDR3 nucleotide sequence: TGCGCCAGCAGCCAGGGGACAGGGCCCAGGCTATCCCAGCATTTT.

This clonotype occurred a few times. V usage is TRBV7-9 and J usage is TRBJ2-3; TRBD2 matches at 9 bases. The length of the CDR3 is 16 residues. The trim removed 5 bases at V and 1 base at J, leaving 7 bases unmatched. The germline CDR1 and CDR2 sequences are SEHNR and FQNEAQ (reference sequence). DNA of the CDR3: TGTGCCAGCAGCATCCTATTAGCGGGAGGCACAGATACGCAGTATTTT. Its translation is CASSILLAGGTDTQYF.

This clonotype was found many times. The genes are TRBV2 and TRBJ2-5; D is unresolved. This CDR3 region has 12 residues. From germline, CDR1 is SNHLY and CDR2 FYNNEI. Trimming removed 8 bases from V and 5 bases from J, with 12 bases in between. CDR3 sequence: CASVGTRETQYF. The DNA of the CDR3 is TGTGCCAGCGTGGGAACGAGGGAGACCCAGTACTTC.

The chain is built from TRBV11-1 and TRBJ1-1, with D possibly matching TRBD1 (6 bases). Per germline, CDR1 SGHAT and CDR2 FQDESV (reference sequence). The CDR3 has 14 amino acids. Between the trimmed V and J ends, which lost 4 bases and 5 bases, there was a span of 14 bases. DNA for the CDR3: TGTGCCAGCAGCTCCGGACAGCTGGGGACTGAAGCTTTCTTT. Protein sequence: CASSSGQLGTEAFF.

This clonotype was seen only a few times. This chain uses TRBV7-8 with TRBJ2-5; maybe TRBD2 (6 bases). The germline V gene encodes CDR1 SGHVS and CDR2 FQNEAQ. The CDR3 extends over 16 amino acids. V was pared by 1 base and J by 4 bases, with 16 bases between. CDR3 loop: CASSLGGGLPRETQYF. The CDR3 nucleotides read TGTGCCAGCAGCTTAGGTGGGGGACTCCCAAGAGAGACCCAGTACTTC.